The next 23 T cell receptor beta chains were all read from a single sample in a study of blood T cell repertoires in COVID-19 (dated by TCRdb to about 2020). The method was the immunoSEQ multiplex PCR assay. TCRdb provides this immuneACCESS table in a form limited to in-frame rearrangements. Some clones are lacking; in checked studies, under half of them reflect an unresolved V gene, and why the rest are absent is not known. The sample yields around 160,000 clones; roughly 79% were counted once. Jointly, the top ten make up roughly 8.8% of the sample. What was sequenced was peripheral blood. These receptors were obtained from a human donor with acute or convalescent COVID-19. The donor label of this sample is uncertain.

The chain joins TRBV5-6 to TRBJ2-1; 9 bases line up with TRBD1. CDR3 length: 16 residues. V dropped 4 bases and J dropped 8; count of bases not matched to a gene: 13. Germline loops: CDR1 SGHDT, CDR2 YYEEEE. The CDR3 loop reads CASSGPLPGQGYEQFF. The CDR3 DNA reads TGTGCCAGCAGCGGCCCACTCCCGGGACAGGGTTATGAGCAGTTCTTC.

This clone has just one count. This chain joins TRBV27 and TRBJ2-2, with D perhaps TRBD1 (5 bases). The CDR3 runs to 14 residues. Between the trimmed V and J ends, which lost 3 bases and 3 bases, there was a span of 8 bases. The germline V gene encodes CDR1 MNHEY and CDR2 SMNVEV (reference sequence). The CDR3 sequence is CASSLGLDTGELFF. The CDR3 region has the DNA TGTGCCAGCAGTTTGGGGCTGGACACCGGGGAGCTGTTTTTT.

The chain joins TRBV6-1 to TRBJ2-7; D is uncertain. Germline V gene lookup returns CDR1 MNHNS and CDR2 SASEGT. Trimming took off 2 bases at V and 6 bases at J, with 5 bases between the two ends. CDR3 length: 11 residues. Here the CDR3 DNA reads TGTGCCAGCAGTGAATTATTCGAGCAGTACGTC. It codes for CASSELFEQYV.

This chain uses TRBV4-1 with TRBJ1-1; the D is unclear. CDR1 MGHRA and CDR2 YSYEKL come from the germline V gene. V dropped 1 base and J dropped 1 base, with 10 bases sitting between them. The CDR3 extends over 15 amino acids. The CDR3 region has the DNA TGCGCCAGCAGCCAAGTCCCAGGCCCGAACACTGAAGCTTTCTTT. Protein: CASSQVPGPNTEAFF.

CDR3 in DNA: TGTGCCACCAGCACCAAGGGACAGCCCTCCTACAATGAGCAGTTCTTC. Its protein product is CATSTKGQPSYNEQFF. J is TRBJ2-1 and V is TRBV15, with 7 bases fitting TRBD1. CDR3 size: 16 residues. The J segment lost 0 bases and the V segment lost 4 bases, leaving 6 bases of the junction unmatched. Germline-derived CDR1 and CDR2 are LNHNV and YYDKDF (reference sequence).

The chain links TRBV6-6 to TRBJ2-5; weak D call: TRBD2 (5 bases). This CDR3 spans 15 amino acids. The germline gives CDR1 MNHNY, CDR2 SVGAGI (reference sequence). V lost 7 bases to trimming and J lost 2 bases, with 17 bases between them. CDR3 in DNA: TGTGCCAGCACCACCAGGCTGGGAGTTCAAGAGACCCAGTACTTC. Amino acid sequence: CASTTRLGVQETQYF.

CDR3 protein: CASSLTPAGDDDEKLFF. The CDR3 coding sequence is TGTGCCAGCAGCTTAACACCCGCAGGGGACGATGATGAAAAACTGTTTTTT. The V call is TRBV7-9, the J call TRBJ1-4; possibly TRBD1 for D (6 bases). The germline V gene encodes CDR1 SEHNR and CDR2 FQNEAQ (reference sequence). V lost 2 bases and J lost 6, with 19 bases in between. This CDR3 has 17 residues.

This sequence joins TRBV9 and TRBJ2-2; TRBD1 matches 7 bases. V lost 0 bases, J lost 5 bases, and 7 bases stayed unmatched. Germline loops: CDR1 SGDLS, CDR2 YYNGEE. This CDR3 is built from 16 residues. The CDR3 DNA is TGTGCCAGCAGCGTAGAAGGGACAGCGCGAACCGGGGAGCTGTTTTTT. It translates to CASSVEGTARTGELFF.

The chain couples TRBV5-1 to TRBJ2-1, with 8 nucleotides matching TRBD1. V gave up 4 bases and J gave up 8 bases; unmatched junction bases: 8. The CDR3 spans 14 residues. Germline CDR1 reads SGHRS; CDR2 reads YFSETQ. The CDR3 DNA reads TGCGCCAGCAGCCCTAGGACAGGGCGAGATGAGCAGTTCTTC. The encoded protein is CASSPRTGRDEQFF.

This sequence joins TRBV3-1 (or the pseudogene TRBV3-2) and TRBJ1-2; TRBD1 agrees at 9 bases. With V trimmed by 4 bases and J by 8 bases, 14 bases remained unmatched. The CDR3 has 16 amino acids. CDR1 is LGHDT and CDR2 is YNNKEL in the germline V gene (reference sequence). Here the CDR3 reads CASSPTQGALGKGYTF. The CDR3, as DNA: TGTGCCAGCAGCCCTACACAGGGGGCGCTAGGGAAAGGCTACACCTTC.

The chain has TRBV24-1 and TRBJ2-4; 7 nucleotides match TRBD1. Germline CDR1 KGHDR, CDR2 SFDVKD. V trimming: 4 bases; J trimming: 0 bases; junction bases outside the gene matches: 8. The CDR3 contains 17 residues. As DNA, the CDR3 is TGTGCCACCAGTGAAGCCGGGACAGAGCTAGCCAAAAACATTCAGTACTTC. Translated, it gives CATSEAGTELAKNIQYF.

The chain has TRBV4-1 and TRBJ1-2; 7 nucleotides line up with TRBD1. Trimming removed 4 bases from V and 0 bases from J; junction bases left unmatched: 2. The CDR3 covers 14 residues. Germline V lookup: CDR1 MGHRA, CDR2 YSYEKL. CDR3 sequence: CASSPDRANYGYTF. In nucleotides, the CDR3 is TGCGCCAGCAGCCCAGACAGGGCTAACTATGGCTACACCTTC.

The gene calls are TRBV6-5 and TRBJ1-2, with TRBD1 identical over 7 bases. CDR1 is MNHEY, CDR2 SVGAGI, per germline. V lost 0 bases to trimming and J lost 3 bases; unmatched junction nucleotides: 4. The CDR3 has 15 amino acids. The CDR3 spells CASSYSAGGHYGYTF. The CDR3 coding sequence is TGTGCCAGCAGTTACTCTGCAGGGGGTCACTATGGCTACACCTTC.

The chain uses TRBV24-1 and TRBJ1-5; D gene ambiguous. The germline gives CDR1 KGHDR, CDR2 SFDVKD. The CDR3 extends over 16 amino acids. The germline V and J ends were trimmed by 4 bases and 1 base, with 13 bases remaining between them. DNA for the CDR3: TGTGCCACCAGTGACCTCCGACATATAAGCAATCAGCCCCAGCATTTT. Protein product: CATSDLRHISNQPQHF.

This chain uses TRBV2 with TRBJ1-5; D unresolved. The germline V gene has CDR1 SNHLY and CDR2 FYNNEI. V lost 4 bases to trimming and J lost 7 bases, with 8 bases between them. CDR3 length equals 12 residues. DNA of the CDR3: TGTGCCAGCAGTGCGGGTCGGCAGCCCCAGCATTTT. Protein: CASSAGRQPQHF.

The chain uses TRBV11-3 and TRBJ2-5; 8 nucleotides match TRBD1. CDR1 is SGHNT and CDR2 is YENEEA in the germline V gene. V shed 5 bases, J shed 5 bases, and the junction held 7 bases outside the gene matches. The CDR3 runs 14 residues. The CDR3 region is CASSRQGLEETQYF. CDR3 nucleotide sequence: TGTGCCAGCAGCCGACAGGGGTTGGAGGAGACCCAGTACTTC.

The chain has TRBV5-6 and TRBJ1-1, with D maybe TRBD1 (6 bases). The V end was cut by 2 bases, the J end by 11 bases, with 16 bases between. CDR1 SGHDT and CDR2 YYEEEE come from the germline V gene. CDR3 size: 13 residues. The CDR3 DNA reads as TGTGCCAGCAGCTTCCAGGGGACCATCCGGGCTTTCTTT. Translating gives CASSFQGTIRAFF.

This chain uses TRBV10-2 with TRBJ2-7; 8 positions agree with TRBD1. This CDR3 contains 13 residues. Germline CDR1 WSHSY, CDR2 SAAADI. V lost 5 bases to trimming and J lost 2 bases; unmatched junction nucleotides: 2. In DNA form, the CDR3 reads TGCGCCAGCAGTAAACAGGGGGCCTACGAGCAGTACGTC. Amino acid sequence: CASSKQGAYEQYV.

The V and J genes are TRBV5-1 and TRBJ1-2; 8 bases fit TRBD1. The V segment lost 1 base and the J segment 8 bases; nucleotides outside the gene matches: 4. Germline V gene lookup returns CDR1 SGHRS and CDR2 YFSETQ. CDR3 size: 13 residues. CDR3 sequence reads: CASSLTGGEGYTF. The CDR3 coding sequence is TGCGCCAGCAGCTTGACAGGGGGTGAGGGCTACACCTTC.

This clone has only a few counts. The chain employs TRBV7-9 and TRBJ2-3; no definite D call. The CDR3 has 15 residues. V lost 0 bases and J 7 bases, leaving 14 bases between the germline ends. CDR1 and CDR2 (germline): SEHNR, FQNEAQ (reference sequence). The CDR3 nucleotides read TGTGCCAGCAGCTTAGCGTCTGAGCCTTCGAATACGCAGTATTTT. This gives the protein CASSLASEPSNTQYF.

The V call is TRBV15, the J call TRBJ1-1; D gene uncertain. V lost 0 bases, J lost 4 bases, and 15 bases lay in between. Germline V gene data show CDR1 as LNHNV and CDR2 as YYDKDF (reference sequence). The CDR3 totals 16 residues. The CDR3 loop is CATSRDLMAGGTEAFF. DNA of the CDR3: TGTGCCACCAGCAGAGATCTTATGGCAGGTGGCACTGAAGCTTTCTTT. Together with reference TRBV15 and TRBJ1-1, the CDR3 gives the full variable domain: DAMVIQNPRYQVTQFGKPVTLSCSQTLNHNVMYWYQQKSSQAPKLLFHYYDKDFNNEADTPDNFQSRRPNTSFCFLDIRSPGLGDTAMYLCATSRDLMAGGTEAFFGQGTRLTVV.

This chain uses TRBV5-1 with TRBJ1-1, with D possibly being TRBD1 (5 bases). This CDR3 has 14 residues. Between the trimmed V and J ends, which lost 2 bases and 5 bases, there was a span of 13 bases. Germline V gives CDR1 SGHRS, CDR2 YFSETQ. The CDR3 loop is CASSFVGARTEAFF. DNA for the CDR3: TGCGCCAGCAGCTTTGTAGGGGCCAGGACTGAAGCTTTCTTT. Filled out from reference TRBV5-1 and TRBJ1-1, the complete variable domain reads KAGVTQTPRYLIKTRGQQVTLSCSPISGHRSVSWYQQTPGQGLQFLFEYFSETQRNKGNFPGRFSGRQFSNSRSEMNVSTLELGDSALYLCASSFVGARTEAFFGQGTRLTVV.

This chain joins TRBV19 and TRBJ1-2; 7 bases fit TRBD1. The CDR3 covers 15 residues. CDR1 LNHDA and CDR2 SQIVND come from the germline V gene (reference sequence). V lost 5 bases to trimming and J lost 5 bases; unmatched junction nucleotides: 11. In DNA form, the CDR3 reads TGTGCCAGTAGTCAAGAGGCAGGGGGACGTTATGGCTACACCTTC. This codes for CASSQEAGGRYGYTF. The entire variable domain, with the rest obtained from reference TRBV19 and TRBJ1-2, is as follows: DGGITQSPKYLFRKEGQNVTLSCEQNLNHDAMYWYRQDPGQGLRLIYYSQIVNDFQKGDIAEGYSVSREKKESFPLTVTSAQKNPTAFYLCASSQEAGGRYGYTFGSGTRLTVV.